A single sample is the source of the 19 T cell receptor beta chains below, sequenced in a study of cytomegalovirus exposure and HLA in healthy donors. 60 Vbeta and 13 Jbeta primers were used in PCR. Clones were sequenced by immunoSEQ multiplex PCR, and TCRdb holds only the in-frame ones, with some missing. In the table there are roughly 150,000 clones, more than 70% of which are singletons. Source material: PBMCs. These receptor sequences come from a man aged 25 to 40 in good health and CMV-seronegative.

This clone was seen a handful of times. V usage is TRBV5-1 and J usage is TRBJ1-3; no reliable D call. CDR1 is SGHRS, CDR2 YFSETQ, per germline. Between the trimmed V and J ends, which lost 4 bases and 0 bases, there was a span of 14 bases. CDR3 size: 16 residues. The chain's CDR3 is CASSDATRSSGNTIYF. The CDR3 DNA follows: TGCGCCAGCAGCGATGCTACTCGGAGCTCTGGAAACACCATATATTTT.

This clone has just one count. CDR3 DNA: TGTGCCTGGAGTGCGGACAGGGGGCACGTTGGTGGCAATCAGCCCCAGCATTTT. Translation gives CAWSADRGHVGGNQPQHF. V gene TRBV30 combines with J gene TRBJ1-5; 11 nucleotides align to TRBD1. The CDR3 is made up of 18 amino acids. Germline V gene sequence: CDR1 GTSNPN, CDR2 SVGIG (reference sequence). Trimming cost V 1 base and J 2 bases; bases outside gene matches: 10.

A few counts support this clone. The chain couples TRBV7-9 to TRBJ2-5, with 10 bases lining up with TRBD1. Germline assignment: CDR1 SEHNR and CDR2 FQNEAQ (reference sequence). The CDR3 loop spans 16 amino acids. V dropped 4 bases and J dropped 6; count of bases not matched to a gene: 11. CDR3 protein: CASSSDPGTGVKTQYF. The CDR3 nucleotides are TGTGCCAGCAGCTCCGATCCCGGGACAGGGGTAAAGACCCAGTACTTC.

The table lists this clone with a count of one. Here the CDR3 reads CASSPSGTSGRTSYNEQFF. CDR3 nucleotide sequence: TGCGCCAGCAGCCCCTCTGGGACTAGCGGGAGGACTTCCTACAATGAGCAGTTCTTC. The chain couples TRBV4-1 to TRBJ2-1, with TRBD2 identical over 15 bases. The CDR3 sequence is 19 residues long. Germline CDR1 reads MGHRA; CDR2 reads YSYEKL. J was trimmed by 1 base and V by 4 bases; bases with no gene match: 8.

The CDR3, as DNA: TGTGCCAGCAGCTCGGGGAGATCTAGCACAGATACGCAGTATTTT. It translates to CASSSGRSSTDTQYF. This chain connects TRBV11-1 to TRBJ2-3; D is possibly TRBD2 (5 bases). CDR1 and CDR2 (germline): SGHAT, FQDESV (reference sequence). The V and J ends lost 4 bases and 0 bases respectively, with 11 bases between them. The CDR3 consists of 15 residues.

The rearrangement links TRBV18 to TRBJ2-1, with 11 bases fitting TRBD2. The CDR3 is 14 residues long. The ends lost 5 bases at V and 3 bases at J; junction bases unmatched: 0. Germline-derived CDR1 and CDR2 are KGHSH and LQKENI. In DNA form, the CDR3 reads TGTGCCAGCTCAGGGACTAGCGGCTACAATGAGCAGTTCTTC. This codes for CASSGTSGYNEQFF.

The V call is TRBV19, the J call TRBJ1-1; 10 nucleotides match TRBD1. The length of the CDR3 is 15 residues. Germline trimming cut 5 bases from V and 5 bases from J; bases unmatched to any gene: 8. Germline V CDR1 and CDR2: LNHDA, SQIVND (reference sequence). DNA for the CDR3: TGTGCCAGTAGTTTGTGGACAGGGGGGGGAACTGAAGCTTTCTTT. Translating it yields CASSLWTGGGTEAFF.

The chain couples TRBV28 to TRBJ2-7; 8 bases are a match to TRBD2. This CDR3 region has 13 residues. The trim removed 6 bases at V and 3 bases at J, leaving 4 bases unmatched. Germline V gene lookup returns CDR1 MDHEN and CDR2 SYDVKM. As DNA, the CDR3 is TGTGCCAGCAGGATTACTAGCGGCTACGAGCAGTACTTC. Amino acid sequence: CASRITSGYEQYF. Drawing the rest from reference TRBV28 and TRBJ2-7, the complete variable domain is DVKVTQSSRYLVKRTGEKVFLECVQDMDHENMFWYRQDPGLGLRLIYFSYDVKMKEKGDIPEGYSVSREKKERFSLILESASTNQTSMYLCASRITSGYEQYFGPGTRLTVT.

Remarks on this clone: A junction end diverges from the germline sequence, so it may reflect a read error. This chain links TRBV28 with TRBJ1-1, with D possibly matching TRBD1 (5 bases). This CDR3 comprises 11 residues. CDR1 MDHEN and CDR2 SYDVKM come from the germline V gene. The CDR3 DNA follows: TGCTTATATCCGGGACTGCACGAAGCTTTCTTT. Its protein product is CLYPGLHEAFF. Drawing the rest from reference TRBV28 and TRBJ1-1, the complete variable domain is DVKVTQSSRYLVKRTGEKVFLECVQDMDHENMFWYRQDPGLGLRLIYFSYDVKMKEKGDIPEGYSVSREKKERFSLILESASTNQTSMYLCLYPGLHEAFFGQGTRLTVV.

V is TRBV6-6 and J is TRBJ2-7; 9 nucleotides match TRBD2. CDR1 is MNHNY and CDR2 is SVGAGI in the germline V gene (reference sequence). With 3 bases clipped from V and 4 bases from J, the junction kept 7 bases outside the gene matches. The CDR3 length is 15 residues. CDR3 amino acids: CASSYPTSGVYEQYF. The CDR3 region has the DNA TGTGCCAGCAGTTATCCGACTAGCGGAGTATACGAGCAGTACTTC.

The chain uses TRBV5-8 and TRBJ2-3; 8 bases agree with TRBD1. Germline CDR1 SGHTS, CDR2 YDEGEE. The trim removed 5 bases at V and 4 bases at J, leaving 9 bases unmatched. This CDR3 is 15 amino acids long. CDR3 amino acids: CASSPGTGAPDTQYF. CDR3 nucleotides: TGTGCCAGCAGTCCCGGGACAGGAGCACCAGATACGCAGTATTTT.

The J gene is TRBJ2-1, the V gene TRBV6-6; 7 bases are shared with TRBD2. CDR1 is MNHNY, CDR2 SVGAGI, per germline (reference sequence). J gave up 4 bases and V 2 bases, and 8 bases lay outside the gene matches. This CDR3 is 16 amino acids long. The CDR3 DNA sequence: TGTGCCAGCAGTTACCTTGGGGAGCGGGGTTACAATGAGCAGTTCTTC. Amino acids: CASSYLGERGYNEQFF.

This rearrangement joins TRBV6-5 to TRBJ2-7; TRBD2 matches at 8 bases. Trimming cost V 2 bases and J 2 bases; bases outside gene matches: 2. Per the germline V gene, CDR1 is MNHEY and CDR2 is SVGAGI. The CDR3 is made up of 14 amino acids. As DNA, the CDR3 is TGTGCCAGCAGTTACACCGGGAGGGCCTACGAGCAGTACTTC. This codes for CASSYTGRAYEQYF.

V is TRBV7-9 and J is TRBJ2-1; 15 nucleotides match TRBD2. The V gene end was trimmed by 5 bases and the J gene end by 6 bases; junction bases not matched to a gene: 11. Germline CDR1 SEHNR, CDR2 FQNEAQ (reference sequence). There are 18 residues in the CDR3. The CDR3 spells CASSPQVGLAGGRNEQFF. The CDR3 bases are TGTGCCAGCAGCCCGCAGGTGGGACTAGCGGGAGGTCGCAATGAGCAGTTCTTC.

The chain recombines TRBV4-1 with TRBJ2-5; 12 nucleotides agree with TRBD1. Germline trimming cut 1 base from V and 5 bases from J; bases unmatched to any gene: 8. CDR3 length equals 17 residues. Per germline, CDR1 MGHRA and CDR2 YSYEKL. CDR3 in DNA: TGCGCCAGCAGCCAAGCCACAGGGGACAGGGGGCGTGAGACCCAGTACTTC. Translating gives CASSQATGDRGRETQYF.

The chain recombines TRBV5-6 with TRBJ2-7; 9 bases align to TRBD1. CDR3 size: 17 residues. Germline trimming cut 3 bases from V and 2 bases from J; bases unmatched to any gene: 12. From germline, CDR1 is SGHDT and CDR2 YYEEEE. The DNA of the CDR3 is TGTGCCAGCAGCTCTTGGGACAGGGTTAGACGGACCTACGAGCAGTACTTC. It specifies CASSSWDRVRRTYEQYF.

V gene TRBV7-8 combines with J gene TRBJ1-2; D ambiguous. This CDR3 region has 14 residues. CDR1 is SGHVS, CDR2 FQNEAQ, per germline. V lost 5 bases, J lost 4 bases, and 14 bases lay in between. The CDR3 coding sequence is TGTGCCAGCAGCACCAGACCGGCGGGCTATGGCTACACCTTC. It yields the protein CASSTRPAGYGYTF.

V and J are TRBV4-1 and TRBJ2-7; 12 bases match TRBD1. Germline V lookup: CDR1 MGHRA, CDR2 YSYEKL. V trimming: 5 bases; J trimming: 7 bases; junction bases outside the gene matches: 9. CDR3 length equals 15 residues. This CDR3 is CASSYSGTGGREQYF. For the CDR3, the DNA is TGCGCCAGCAGCTACTCTGGGACAGGGGGCAGGGAGCAGTACTTC.

This clone was seen once. The V call is TRBV10-1, the J call TRBJ2-7; unclear D gene. CDR1 is WNHNN, CDR2 SYGVQD, per germline (reference sequence). Trimming shortened V by 8 bases and J by 5 bases, and 10 bases separated the two germline ends. The CDR3 contains 11 residues. The CDR3 region has the DNA TGCGCCAGCGGCTCTTCCAACGAGCAGTACTTC. It yields the protein CASGSSNEQYF.